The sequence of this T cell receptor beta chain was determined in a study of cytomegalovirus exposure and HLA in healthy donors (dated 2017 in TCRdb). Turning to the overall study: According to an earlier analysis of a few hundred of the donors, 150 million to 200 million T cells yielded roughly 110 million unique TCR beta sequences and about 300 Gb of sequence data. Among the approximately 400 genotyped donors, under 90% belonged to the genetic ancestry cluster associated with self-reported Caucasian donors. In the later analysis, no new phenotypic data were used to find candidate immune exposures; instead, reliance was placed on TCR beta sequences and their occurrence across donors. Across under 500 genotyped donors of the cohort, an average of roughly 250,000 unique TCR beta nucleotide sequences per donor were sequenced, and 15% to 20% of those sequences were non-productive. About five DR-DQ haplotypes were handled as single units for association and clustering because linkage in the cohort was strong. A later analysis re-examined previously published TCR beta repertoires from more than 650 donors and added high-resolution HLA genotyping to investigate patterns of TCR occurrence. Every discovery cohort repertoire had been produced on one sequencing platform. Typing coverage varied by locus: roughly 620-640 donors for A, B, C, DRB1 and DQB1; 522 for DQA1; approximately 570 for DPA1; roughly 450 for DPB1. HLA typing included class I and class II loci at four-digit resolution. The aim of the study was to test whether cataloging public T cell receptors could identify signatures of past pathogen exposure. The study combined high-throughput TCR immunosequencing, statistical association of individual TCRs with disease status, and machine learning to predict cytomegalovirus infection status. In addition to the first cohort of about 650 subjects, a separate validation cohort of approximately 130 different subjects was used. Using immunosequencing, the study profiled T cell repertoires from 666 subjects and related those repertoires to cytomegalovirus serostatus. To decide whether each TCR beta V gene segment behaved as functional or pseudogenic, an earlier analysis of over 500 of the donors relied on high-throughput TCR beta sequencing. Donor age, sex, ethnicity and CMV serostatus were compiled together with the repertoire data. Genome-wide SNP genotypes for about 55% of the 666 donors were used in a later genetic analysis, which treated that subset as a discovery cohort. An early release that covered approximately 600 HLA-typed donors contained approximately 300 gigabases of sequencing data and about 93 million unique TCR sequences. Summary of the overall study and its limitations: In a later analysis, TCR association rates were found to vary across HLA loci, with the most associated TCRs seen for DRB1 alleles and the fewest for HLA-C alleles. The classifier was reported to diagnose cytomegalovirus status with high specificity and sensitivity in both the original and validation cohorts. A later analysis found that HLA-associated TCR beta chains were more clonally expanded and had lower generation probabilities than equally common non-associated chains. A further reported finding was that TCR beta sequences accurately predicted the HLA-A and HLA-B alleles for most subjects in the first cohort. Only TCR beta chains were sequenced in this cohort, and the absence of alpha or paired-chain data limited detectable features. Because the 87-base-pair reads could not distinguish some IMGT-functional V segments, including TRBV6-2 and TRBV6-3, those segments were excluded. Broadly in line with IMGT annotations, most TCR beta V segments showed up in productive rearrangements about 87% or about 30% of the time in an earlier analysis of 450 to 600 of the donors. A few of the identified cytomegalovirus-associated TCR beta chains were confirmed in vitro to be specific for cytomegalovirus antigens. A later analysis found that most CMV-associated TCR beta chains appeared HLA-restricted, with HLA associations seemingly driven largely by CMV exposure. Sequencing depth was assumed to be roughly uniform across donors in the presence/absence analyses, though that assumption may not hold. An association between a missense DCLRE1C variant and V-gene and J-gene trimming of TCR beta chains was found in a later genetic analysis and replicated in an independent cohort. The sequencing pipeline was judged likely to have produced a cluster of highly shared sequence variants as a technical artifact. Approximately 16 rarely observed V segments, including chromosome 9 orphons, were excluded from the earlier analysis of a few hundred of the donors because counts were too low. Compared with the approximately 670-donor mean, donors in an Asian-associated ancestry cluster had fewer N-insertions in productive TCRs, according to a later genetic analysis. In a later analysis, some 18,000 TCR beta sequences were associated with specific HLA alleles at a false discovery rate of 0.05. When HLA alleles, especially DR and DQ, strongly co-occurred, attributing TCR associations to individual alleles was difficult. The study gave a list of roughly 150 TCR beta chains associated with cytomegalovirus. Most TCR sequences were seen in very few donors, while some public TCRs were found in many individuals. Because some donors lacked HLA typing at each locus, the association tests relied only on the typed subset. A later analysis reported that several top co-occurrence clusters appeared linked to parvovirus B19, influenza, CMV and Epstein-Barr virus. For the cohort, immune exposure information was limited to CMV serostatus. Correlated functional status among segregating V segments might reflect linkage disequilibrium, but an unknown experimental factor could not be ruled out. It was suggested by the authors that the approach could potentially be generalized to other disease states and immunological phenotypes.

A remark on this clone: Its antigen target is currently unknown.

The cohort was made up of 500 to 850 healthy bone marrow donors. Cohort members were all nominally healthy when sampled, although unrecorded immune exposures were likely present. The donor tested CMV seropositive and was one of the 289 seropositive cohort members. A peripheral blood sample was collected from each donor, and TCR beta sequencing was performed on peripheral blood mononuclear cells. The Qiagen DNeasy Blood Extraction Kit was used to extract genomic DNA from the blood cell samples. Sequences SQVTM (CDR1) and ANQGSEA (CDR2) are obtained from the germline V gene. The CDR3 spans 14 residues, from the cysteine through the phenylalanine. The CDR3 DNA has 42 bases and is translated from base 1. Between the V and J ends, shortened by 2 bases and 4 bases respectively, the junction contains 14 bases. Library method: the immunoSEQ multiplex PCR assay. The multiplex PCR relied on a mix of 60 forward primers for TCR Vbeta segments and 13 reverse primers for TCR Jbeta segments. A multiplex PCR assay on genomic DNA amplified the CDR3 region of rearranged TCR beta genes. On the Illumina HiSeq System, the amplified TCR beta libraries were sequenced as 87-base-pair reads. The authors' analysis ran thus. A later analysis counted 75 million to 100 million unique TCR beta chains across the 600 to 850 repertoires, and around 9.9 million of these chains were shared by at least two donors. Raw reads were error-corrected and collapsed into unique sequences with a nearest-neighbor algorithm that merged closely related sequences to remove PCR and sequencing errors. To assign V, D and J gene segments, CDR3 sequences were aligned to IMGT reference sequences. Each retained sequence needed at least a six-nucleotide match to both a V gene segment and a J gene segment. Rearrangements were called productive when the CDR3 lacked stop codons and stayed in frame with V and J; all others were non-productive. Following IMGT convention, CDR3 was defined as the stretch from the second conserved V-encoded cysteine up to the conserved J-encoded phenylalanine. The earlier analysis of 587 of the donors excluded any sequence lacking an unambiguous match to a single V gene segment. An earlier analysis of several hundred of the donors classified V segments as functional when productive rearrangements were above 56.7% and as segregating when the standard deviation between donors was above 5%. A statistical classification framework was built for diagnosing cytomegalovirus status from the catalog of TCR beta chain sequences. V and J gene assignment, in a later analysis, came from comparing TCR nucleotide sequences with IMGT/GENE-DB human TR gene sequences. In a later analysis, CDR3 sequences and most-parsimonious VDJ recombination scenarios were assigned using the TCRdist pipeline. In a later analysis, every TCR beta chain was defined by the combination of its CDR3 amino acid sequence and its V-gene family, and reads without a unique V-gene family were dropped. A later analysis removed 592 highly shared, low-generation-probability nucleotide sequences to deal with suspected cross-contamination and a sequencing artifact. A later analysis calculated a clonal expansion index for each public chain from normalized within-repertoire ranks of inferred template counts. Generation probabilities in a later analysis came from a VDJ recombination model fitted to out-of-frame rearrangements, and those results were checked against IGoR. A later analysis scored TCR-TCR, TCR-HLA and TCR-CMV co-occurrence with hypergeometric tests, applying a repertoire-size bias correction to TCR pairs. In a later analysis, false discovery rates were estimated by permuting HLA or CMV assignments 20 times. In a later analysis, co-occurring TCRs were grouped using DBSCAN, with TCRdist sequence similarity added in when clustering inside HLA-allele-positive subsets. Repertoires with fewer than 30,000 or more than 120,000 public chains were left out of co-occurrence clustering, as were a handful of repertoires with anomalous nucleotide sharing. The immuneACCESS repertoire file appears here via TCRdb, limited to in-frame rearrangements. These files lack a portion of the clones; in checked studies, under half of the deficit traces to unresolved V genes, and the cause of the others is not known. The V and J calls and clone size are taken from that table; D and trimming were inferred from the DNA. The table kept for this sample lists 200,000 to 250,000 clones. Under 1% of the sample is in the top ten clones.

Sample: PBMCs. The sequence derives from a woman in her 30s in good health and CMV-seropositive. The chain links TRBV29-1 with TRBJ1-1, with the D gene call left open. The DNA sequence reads TGCAGCGTTGAAAATCGGGGTTCCGGCACTGAAGCTTTCTTT. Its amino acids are CSVENRGSGTEAFF.